This T cell receptor beta chain was sequenced for a study of blood T cells in healthy people across ages (dated by TCRdb to about 2015). Background for the entire study: In model experiments, template switching captured roughly one uniquely barcoded TCR beta cDNA molecule for every two T cells. For two donors (one aged 18 to 30 and one aged 80 or older), the study analyzed two additional independent replicas of 1 million unique cDNA reads from the same blood draw. To avoid experimental bias, donors of different ages were spread randomly across the sequencing lanes. Donors were grouped into four age groups: young (average 16 years), middle-aged (approximately 41), aged (about 59) and long-lived (around 80). To track age-related changes in TCR beta repertoire diversity, the study relied on deep sequencing normalized with unique cDNA molecular identifiers.

Library construction relied on 5' RACE. Sequencing relied on an Illumina HiSeq 2500. A second 7 to 11 cycle PCR used a sample-barcoded 5' primer and a J-beta primer mix. Each TCR beta cDNA molecule received a unique molecular identifier from a template-switch 5' adaptor carrying 12 random nucleotides. Each sample yielded at least 2.5 million CDR3-containing paired-end reads. First-strand cDNA was synthesized from all RNA with the Mint cDNA synthesis kit, primed by a TRBC-specific oligonucleotide. All cDNA was treated with uracil-DNA glycosylase and then went through a first 18-cycle PCR with the universal primers M1SS and BC2_uni_R. The original pipeline was this. Each sample was normalized by randomly selecting 1 million high-quality reads, each carrying a distinct molecular identifier. Reads sharing molecular identifiers were discarded rather than binned into consensus sequences. CDR3 identification, clonotype clustering and error correction used MiTCR with a Q25 quality threshold and the strictest error-elimination algorithm. A nonparametric unseen species model with Euler transformation was used to estimate a lower bound on total TCR beta diversity. TCRdb cleaned the public reads at Q25 with fastp, built clones with MiXCR and kept in-frame beta chains. Rows with one shared CDR3 protein collapse into an entry with the most common genes and DNA. These V and J calls are TCRdb output, not the study's own analysis. The sample table records some 750,000 distinct CDR3 sequences; over 20% of these occur just once. The top ten hold under 25% of the sample.

Trimming takes 5 bases off V and 7 bases off J; junction bases not matched to a gene: 12. The cysteine opens and the phenylalanine closes a CDR3 of 17 amino acids. Only the CDR3 part of the read is kept: 51 bases, read in frame from the first base. CDR1 and CDR2, looked up from the germline V gene, are KGHDR and SFDVKD. This clonotype has a handful of counts. No antigen is known for it. Base quality data are lacking; no much larger clone is found one base away. Systemically healthy Caucasian individuals from Russia, 39 in total and aged roughly 6 to 95 years, were included as donors. About 9.8 milliliters of peripheral blood were drawn from each donor into EDTA-treated Vacutainer tubes. PBMCs were isolated by Ficoll-Paque density-gradient centrifugation, with at least 6.5 million obtained per sample. Trizol reagent was used to extract total RNA from the PBMCs, yielding at least 6 micrograms per sample. The percentages of naive CD45RAhigh/CD27high T cells were determined by flow cytometry on a PBMC aliquot from every donor.

The full study reports these points: Compared with the aged group, the long-lived group had more naive CD4+ T cells, fewer expanded clones and increased TCR diversity, suggesting age selection. A strong correlation was found between observed TCR beta diversity and the percentage of naive T cells measured by flow cytometry. Estimates of total diversity based on one million sequenced T cells were regarded as lower bounds and as underestimates. Conclusive comparison of naive and antigen-experienced compartments was prevented by the profiling of bulk unsorted PBMCs. Observed TCR beta diversity per million T cells fell roughly linearly with age, and a significant reduction was already apparent by age roughly 40. Because donor CMV infection status was unknown, age-related changes in expanded clonotypes were potentially confounded.

Source material: blood. The chain was built from TRBV24-1 and TRBJ2-1; TRBD2 agrees with 11 junctional bases. The sequence derives from an older man in good health. The DNA reads as follows: TGTGCCACCAGTGCCGCCCGAGCGACTAGCGGGACGAATGAGCAGTTCTTC. Its product reads: CATSAARATSGTNEQFF.